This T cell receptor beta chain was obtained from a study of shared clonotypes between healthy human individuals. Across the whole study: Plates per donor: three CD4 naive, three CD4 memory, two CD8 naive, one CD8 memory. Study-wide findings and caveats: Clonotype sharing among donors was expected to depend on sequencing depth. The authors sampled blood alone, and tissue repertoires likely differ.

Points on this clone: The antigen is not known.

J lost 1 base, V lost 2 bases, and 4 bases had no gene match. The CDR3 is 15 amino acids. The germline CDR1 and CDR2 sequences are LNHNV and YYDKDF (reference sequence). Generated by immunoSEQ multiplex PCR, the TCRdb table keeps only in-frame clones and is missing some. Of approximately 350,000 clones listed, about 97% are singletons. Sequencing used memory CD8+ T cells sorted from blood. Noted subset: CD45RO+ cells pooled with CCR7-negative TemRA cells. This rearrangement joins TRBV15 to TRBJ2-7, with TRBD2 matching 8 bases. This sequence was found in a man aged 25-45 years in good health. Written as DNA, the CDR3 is TGTGCCACCAGCAGACCAACTAGCGGTTCCTACGAGCAGTACTTC. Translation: CATSRPTSGSYEQYF.